This entry is about one TCR beta chain. The target antigen is unknown. CDR1 and CDR2 from the germline V gene are LNHDA and SQIVND (reference sequence). Trimming removed 8 bases from V and 2 bases from J, with 4 bases in between. There are 10 residues in the CDR3. The record originates from a study of T cell repertoires in cytomegalovirus infection. Study-wide background: In public TCR beta signatures, there were indications of both CMV infection and matching HLA type.

Study conclusions and caveats: Using cumulative public TCR beta family frequency, the authors identified those who carried CMV together with the relevant HLA. HLA-C-restricted CMV clonotypes gave the most frequent clonotype in two of eight donors.

TCRdb itself ran the reads through MiXCR, one entry per CDR3 protein. In the table there are under 150,000 distinct CDR3 sequences, 30% of which are singletons. The rearrangement links TRBV19 to TRBJ2-7; D is ambiguous. The TCR was taken from a human donor in good health (CMV status not recorded). Some clones in this sample may be carry-over from other donors' samples. This sample comprised CD8+ T cells from cultured PBMCs, obtained from culture after CMV antigen stimulation. CDR3 loop: CASGAYEQYF. CDR3 DNA sequence: TGTGCCAGTGGGGCCTACGAGCAGTACTTC.